This T cell receptor beta chain was sequenced in a study of radiotherapy plus CTLA-4 blockade in lung cancer. Study summary: Among enrolled patients, roughly 18% responded and 25% to 35% achieved disease control.

This clone was detected once. What it recognizes is unknown. Study-wide findings and caveats: After radiotherapy and ipilimumab, tumor-derived clones expanded in peripheral blood.

Germline values: CDR1 MNHNS, CDR2 SASEGT. V lost 4 bases, J lost 1 base, and 7 bases lay in between. The CDR3 length is 13 residues. TCRdb keeps only in-frame clones here, not all; method: immunoSEQ multiplex PCR. The top ten clones hold around 25% of a sample with 75,000 to 95,000 clones, approximately 82% of them seen once. Focal radiation was given together with CTLA-4 blockade (ipilimumab) to patients with chemo-refractory metastatic non-small-cell lung cancer. V is TRBV6-1 and J is TRBJ1-1, with D tentatively TRBD1 (6 bases). This sequence originates from a human donor with non-small cell lung cancer that progressed on radiotherapy plus ipilimumab. Material: peripheral blood, obtained from a patient treated with radiotherapy plus ipilimumab. CDR3 amino acids: CASSATGNTEAFF. The CDR3 DNA sequence: TGTGCCAGCAGTGCGACAGGGAACACTGAAGCTTTCTTT.